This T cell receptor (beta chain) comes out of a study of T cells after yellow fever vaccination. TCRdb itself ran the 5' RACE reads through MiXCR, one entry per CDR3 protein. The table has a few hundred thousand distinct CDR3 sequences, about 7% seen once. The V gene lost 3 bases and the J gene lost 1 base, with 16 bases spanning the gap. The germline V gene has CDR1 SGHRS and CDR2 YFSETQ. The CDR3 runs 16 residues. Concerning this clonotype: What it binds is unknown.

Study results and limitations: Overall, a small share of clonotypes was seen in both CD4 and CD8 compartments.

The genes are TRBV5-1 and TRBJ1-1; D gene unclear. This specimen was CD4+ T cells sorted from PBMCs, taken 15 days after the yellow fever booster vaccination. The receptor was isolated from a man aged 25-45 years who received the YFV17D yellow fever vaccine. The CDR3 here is CASSSFSKTGNTEAFF. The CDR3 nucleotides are TGCGCCAGCAGCTCATTCTCGAAGACGGGGAACACTGAAGCTTTCTTT.